The 3 T cell receptor beta chains below come from one sample, sequenced in a study of regulatory T cells in long-lasting Graves disease. CDR3-region Arm-PCR and iRepertoire HTBI primers produced the TCR beta libraries. Via MiXCR, TCRdb re-called the multiplex PCR reads, giving one row per CDR3 protein. Among hundreds of thousands of distinct CDR3 sequences listed, about a fifth were seen once. The time point was: persistent/refractory GD, antithyroid drugs over 5 years with positive TRAb. After RNA was extracted from PBMCs, the TCR library was made from it. The material sequenced was peripheral blood mononuclear cells (PBMCs), taken when the disease was refractory, from a patient treated with antithyroid drugs. Receptors were obtained from a female donor with Graves disease.

This clonotype was observed at least ten times. The genes are TRBV10-1 and TRBJ2-7; 11 bases fit TRBD2. Looked up from germline, CDR1 is WNHNN and CDR2 is SYGVQD (reference sequence). This CDR3 is built from 15 residues. J gave up 0 bases and V 6 bases, and 4 bases lay outside the gene matches. This CDR3 is CASSGTSGSSYEQYF. The CDR3 bases are TGCGCCAGCAGCGGGACTAGCGGCAGCTCCTACGAGCAGTACTTC.

This clonotype was found many times. V is TRBV7-8 and J is TRBJ1-2; a weak D match, TRBD1 (6 bases). V shed 2 bases and J shed 6 bases, with 16 bases lying between them. Germline-derived CDR1 and CDR2 are SGHVS and FQNEAQ. The CDR3 runs to 15 residues. CDR3 in amino acids: CASSLKVAGVHGYTF. For the CDR3, the DNA is TGTGCCAGCAGCTTAAAGGTCGCAGGGGTCCATGGCTACACCTTC.

This clonotype was seen a handful of times. The rearrangement uses TRBV30 and TRBJ1-2; D is perhaps TRBD1 (6 bases). CDR3 length equals 15 residues. Deletions cut 6 bases from V and 4 bases from J, with 21 bases between. CDR1 and CDR2 (germline): GTSNPN, SVGIG (reference sequence). CDR3 sequence: CACLLQGITGYGYTF. The DNA for the CDR3 is TGTGCCTGCCTTTTACAGGGTATTACCGGCTATGGCTACACCTTC.